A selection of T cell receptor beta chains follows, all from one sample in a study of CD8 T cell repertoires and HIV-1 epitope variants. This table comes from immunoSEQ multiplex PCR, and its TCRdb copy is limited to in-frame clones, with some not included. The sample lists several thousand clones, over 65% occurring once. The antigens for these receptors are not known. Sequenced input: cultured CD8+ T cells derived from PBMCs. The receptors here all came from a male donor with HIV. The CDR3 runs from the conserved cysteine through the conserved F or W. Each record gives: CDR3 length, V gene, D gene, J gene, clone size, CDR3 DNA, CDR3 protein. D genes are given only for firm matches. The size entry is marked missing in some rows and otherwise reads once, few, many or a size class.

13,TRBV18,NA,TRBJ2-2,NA,TGTGCCAGCTCGCCGGGGAACACCGGGGAGCTGTTTTTT,CASSPGNTGELFF
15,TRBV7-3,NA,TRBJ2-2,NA,TGTGCCAGCAGCTTGAACGCAGGGGGGACCGGGGAGCTGTTTTTT,CASSLNAGGTGELFF
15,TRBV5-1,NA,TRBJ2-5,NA,TGCGCCAGCAGCTTATTGGGAAACCCCAGGGAGACCCAGTACTTC,CASSLLGNPRETQYF
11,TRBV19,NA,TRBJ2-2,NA,TGTGCGGGCGGGAACACCGGGGAGCTGTTTTTT,CAGGNTGELFF
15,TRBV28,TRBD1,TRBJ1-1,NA,TGTGCCAGCAGTCCGATAGGACAGGGGGACACTGAAGCTTTCTTT,CASSPIGQGDTEAFF
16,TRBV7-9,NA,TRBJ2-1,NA,TGTGCCAGCAGCTCGAGTGAAGACCAATCCTACAATGAGCAGTTCTTC,CASSSSEDQSYNEQFF
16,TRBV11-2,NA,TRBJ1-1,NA,TGTGCCAGCAGCTTAGTGGCCGGCCTCCTGAACACTGAAGCTTTCTTT,CASSLVAGLLNTEAFF
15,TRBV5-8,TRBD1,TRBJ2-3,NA,TGTGCCAGCAGCTCCGGGACAGGGGGCACAGATACGCAGTATTTT,CASSSGTGGTDTQYF
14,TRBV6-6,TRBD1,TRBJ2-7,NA,TGTGCCAGCAGCCCGGGACAGAGCTCCTACGAGCAGTACTTC,CASSPGQSSYEQYF
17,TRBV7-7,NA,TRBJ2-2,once,TGTGCCAGCAGCTTAGCGACGGGGGCCGCGAACACCGGGGAGCTGTTTTTT,CASSLATGAANTGELFF
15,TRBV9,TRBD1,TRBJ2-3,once,TGTGCCAGCAGCGAATGGACAGGGAGCACAGATACGCAGTATTTT,CASSEWTGSTDTQYF
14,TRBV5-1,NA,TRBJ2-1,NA,TGCGCCAGCAGCTTCTACGGACTAAACAATGAGCAGTTCTTC,CASSFYGLNNEQFF
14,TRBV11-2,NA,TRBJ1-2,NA,TGTGCCAGCAGCTTAAACAGCGAGATTTATGGCTACACCTTC,CASSLNSEIYGYTF
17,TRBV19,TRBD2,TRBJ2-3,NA,TGTGCCAGTAGTATGAGTAGGATGGGGGGGAGTGCAGATACGCAGTATTTT,CASSMSRMGGSADTQYF
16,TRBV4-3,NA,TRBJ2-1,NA,TGCGCCAGCAGCCAAGATCAGGACAGCTCCTACAATGAGCAGTTCTTC,CASSQDQDSSYNEQFF
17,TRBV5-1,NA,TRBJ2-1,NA,TGCGCCAGCAGCTTGTCGGGTAGCGAGAGCTCCTACAATGAGCAGTTCTTC,CASSLSGSESSYNEQFF
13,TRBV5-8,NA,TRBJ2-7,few,TGTGCCAGCAGCGGGGGAGTCGGATACGAGCAGTACTTC,CASSGGVGYEQYF
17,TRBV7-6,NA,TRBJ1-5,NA,TGTGCCAGCAGCTTAGTTCGGCCGCTGAGGGGCAATCAGCCCCAGCATTTT,CASSLVRPLRGNQPQHF
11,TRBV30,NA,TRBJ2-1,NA,TGTGCCTGGAGTGTGGTCGGGGAGCAGTTCTTC,CAWSVVGEQFF
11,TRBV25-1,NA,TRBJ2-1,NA,TGTGCCAGCAGTCGGCTCGGTGAGCAGTTCTTC,CASSRLGEQFF
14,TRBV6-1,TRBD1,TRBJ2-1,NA,TGTGCCAGCAGTGAAACAGGGGTTCTCGATGAGCAGTTCTTC,CASSETGVLDEQFF
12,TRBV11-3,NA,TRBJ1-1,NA,TGTGCCAGCAGCTTTAGTAACACTGAAGCTTTCTTT,CASSFSNTEAFF
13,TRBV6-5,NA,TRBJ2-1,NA,TGTGCCAGCAGTAAGACAGGATTCAATGAGCAGTTCTTC,CASSKTGFNEQFF
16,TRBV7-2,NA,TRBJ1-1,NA,TGTGCCAGCAGCTTAGCAAGTTTTGCGTTGAACACTGAAGCTTTCTTT,CASSLASFALNTEAFF
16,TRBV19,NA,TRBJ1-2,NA,TGTGCCAGTAGTATTGCACGCGGGGGGCGATCTGATGGCTACACCTTC,CASSIARGGRSDGYTF
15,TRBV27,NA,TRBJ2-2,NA,TGTGCCAGCGCTGGGGGCGGGGTGGACACCGGGGAGCTGTTTTTT,CASAGGGVDTGELFF
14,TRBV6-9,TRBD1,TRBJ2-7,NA,TGTGCCAGCAGACAGGGGGCTTCCTCCTACGAGCAGTACTTC,CASRQGASSYEQYF
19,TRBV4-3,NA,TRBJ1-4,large,TGCGCCAGCAGCCAAGATTCAACGGGGAACATTGCAACTAATGAAAAACTGTTTTTT,CASSQDSTGNIATNEKLFF
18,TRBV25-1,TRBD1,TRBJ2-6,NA,TGTGCCAGCAGCGCTTTTGACAGGGGCTATGATGGGGCCAACGTCCTGACTTTC,CASSAFDRGYDGANVLTF
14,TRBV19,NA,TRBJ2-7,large,TGTGCCAGTAGTACCCTAGCGACAGAATACGAGCAGTACTTC,CASSTLATEYEQYF
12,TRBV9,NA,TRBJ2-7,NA,TGTGCCAGCAGCCCCGGAAGTCGCGAGCAGTACTTC,CASSPGSREQYF
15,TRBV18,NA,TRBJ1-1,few,TGTGCCAGCTCACCACCTGGACTGGCGGACACTGAAGCTTTCTTT,CASSPPGLADTEAFF
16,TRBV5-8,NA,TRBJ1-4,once,TGTGCCAGCAGCTTAGACGGGCGGTCAACTAATGAAAAACTGTTTTTT,CASSLDGRSTNEKLFF
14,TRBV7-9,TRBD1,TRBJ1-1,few,TGTGCCAGCGACGGGACAGAAGTCCGGACTGAAGCTTTCTTT,CASDGTEVRTEAFF
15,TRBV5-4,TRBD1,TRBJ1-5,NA,TGTGCCAGCAGCCTGGACAGGGGGAGCAATCAGCCCCAGCATTTT,CASSLDRGSNQPQHF
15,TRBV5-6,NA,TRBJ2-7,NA,TGTGCCAGCAGCTCCGGGACATTGAGCTCCTACGAGCAGTACTTC,CASSSGTLSSYEQYF
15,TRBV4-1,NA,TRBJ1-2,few,TGCGCCAGCAGCCAAGTTTTGGGGCTGGACTATGGCTACACCTTC,CASSQVLGLDYGYTF
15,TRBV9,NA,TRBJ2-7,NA,TGTGCCAGCAGCGTAGGGGCAGGGCCGGCCTACGAGCAGTACTTC,CASSVGAGPAYEQYF